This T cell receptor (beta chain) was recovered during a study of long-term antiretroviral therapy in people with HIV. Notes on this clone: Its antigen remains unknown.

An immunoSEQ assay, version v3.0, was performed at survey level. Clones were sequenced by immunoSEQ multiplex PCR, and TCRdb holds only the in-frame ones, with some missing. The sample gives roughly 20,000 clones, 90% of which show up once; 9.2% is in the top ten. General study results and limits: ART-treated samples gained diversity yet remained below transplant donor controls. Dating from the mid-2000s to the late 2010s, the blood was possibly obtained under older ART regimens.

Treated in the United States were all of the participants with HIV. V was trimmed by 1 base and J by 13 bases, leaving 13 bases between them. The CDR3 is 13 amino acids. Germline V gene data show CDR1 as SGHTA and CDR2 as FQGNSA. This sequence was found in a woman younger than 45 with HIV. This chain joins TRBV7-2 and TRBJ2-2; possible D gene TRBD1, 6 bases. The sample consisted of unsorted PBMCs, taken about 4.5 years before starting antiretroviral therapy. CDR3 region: CASSLEGVDVLFF. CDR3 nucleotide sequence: TGTGCCAGCAGCTTAGAGGGGGTGGATGTGCTGTTTTTT.